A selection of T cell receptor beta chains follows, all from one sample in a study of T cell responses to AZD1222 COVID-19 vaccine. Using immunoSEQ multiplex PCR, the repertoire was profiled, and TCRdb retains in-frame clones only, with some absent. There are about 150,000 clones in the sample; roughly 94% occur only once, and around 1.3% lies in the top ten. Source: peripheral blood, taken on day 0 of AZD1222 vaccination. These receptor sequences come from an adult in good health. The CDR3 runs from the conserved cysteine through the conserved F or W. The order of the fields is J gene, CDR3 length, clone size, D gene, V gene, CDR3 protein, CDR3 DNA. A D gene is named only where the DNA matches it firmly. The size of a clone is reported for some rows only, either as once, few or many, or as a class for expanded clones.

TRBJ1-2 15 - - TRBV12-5 CASGLEGRVVKGYTF TGTGCTAGTGGTTTGGAGGGCAGGGTGGTAAAAGGCTACACCTTC
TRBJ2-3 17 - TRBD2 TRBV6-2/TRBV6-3 CASSYDVTSGNLDTQYF TGTGCCAGCAGTTACGACGTGACTAGCGGGAACTTAGATACGCAGTATTTT
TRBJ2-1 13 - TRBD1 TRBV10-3 CAISTGDLNEQFF TGTGCCATCAGTACAGGGGATCTGAATGAGCAGTTCTTC
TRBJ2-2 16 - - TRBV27 CASGWWGGAKVGELFF TGTGCCAGCGGATGGTGGGGGGGGGCTAAGGTCGGGGAGCTGTTTTTT
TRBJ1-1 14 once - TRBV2 CASRGSNLNTEAFF TGTGCCAGCAGGGGGTCTAATTTGAACACTGAAGCTTTCTTT
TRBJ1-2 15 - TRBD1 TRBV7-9 CASSDIGTGGDGYTF TGTGCCAGCAGCGACATTGGTACAGGGGGCGATGGCTACACCTTC
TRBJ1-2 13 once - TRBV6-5 CASSYGQEYGYTF TGTGCCAGCAGTTATGGTCAGGAGTATGGCTACACCTTC
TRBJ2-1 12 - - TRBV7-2 CASSLSSNEQFF TGTGCCAGCAGCTTGTCTTCGAATGAGCAGTTCTTC
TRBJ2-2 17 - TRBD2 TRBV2 CASSGPLAGVDTGELFF TGTGCCAGCAGTGGCCCTCTAGCGGGGGTGGACACCGGGGAGCTGTTTTTT
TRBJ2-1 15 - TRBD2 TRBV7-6 CASTRNSGGYNEQFF TGTGCCAGCACCCGGAACTCGGGGGGCTACAATGAGCAGTTCTTC
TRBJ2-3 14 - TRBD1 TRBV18 CASSRDRAADTQYF TGTGCCAGCTCACGGGACAGAGCAGCAGATACGCAGTATTTT
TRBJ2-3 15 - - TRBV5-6 CASSSVRRVTDTQYF TGTGCCAGCAGCTCGGTTCGTCGGGTGACAGATACGCAGTATTTT
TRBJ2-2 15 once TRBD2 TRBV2 CASSTSGKNTGELFF TGTGCCAGCAGTACTAGCGGGAAGAACACCGGGGAGCTGTTTTTT
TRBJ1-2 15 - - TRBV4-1 CASSQDMSTFYGYTF TGCGCCAGCAGCCAAGATATGTCGACCTTCTATGGCTACACCTTC
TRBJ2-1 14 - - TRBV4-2 CASSAGLGYNEQFF TGTGCCAGCAGCGCGGGACTTGGATACAATGAGCAGTTCTTC
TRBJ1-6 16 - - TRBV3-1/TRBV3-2 CASSQDLINYNSPLHF TGTGCCAGCAGCCAAGATCTTATTAACTATAATTCACCCCTCCACTTT
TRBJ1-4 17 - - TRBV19 CASSPEDGTATNEKLFF TGTGCCAGTAGTCCAGAGGACGGAACTGCAACTAATGAAAAACTGTTTTTT
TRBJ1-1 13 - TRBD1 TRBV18 CASAGGVNTEAFF TGTGCCAGCGCAGGGGGGGTTAATACTGAAGCTTTCTTT
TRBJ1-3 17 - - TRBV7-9 CASSSPGVGTAGNTIYF TGTGCCAGCAGCTCCCCTGGGGTGGGGACGGCTGGAAACACCATATATTTT
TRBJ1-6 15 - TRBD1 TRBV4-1 CASSPGQGPTSPLHF TGCGCCAGCAGCCCTGGACAGGGTCCGACATCACCCCTCCACTTT
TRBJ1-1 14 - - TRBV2 CASSWGGGYTEAFF TGTGCCAGCAGCTGGGGCGGAGGGTACACTGAAGCTTTCTTT
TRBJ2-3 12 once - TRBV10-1 CASSFGTDTQYF TGCGCCAGCAGCTTCGGCACAGATACGCAGTATTTT
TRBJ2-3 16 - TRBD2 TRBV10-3 CAISALGSGSADTQYF TGTGCCATCAGTGCCCTGGGTAGCGGGAGCGCAGATACGCAGTATTTT
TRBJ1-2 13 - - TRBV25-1 CASSDRVNYGYTF TGTGCCAGCAGTGACAGGGTGAACTATGGCTACACCTTC
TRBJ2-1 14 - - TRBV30 CAWSVELVDNEQFF TGTGCCTGGAGTGTCGAGTTAGTCGACAATGAGCAGTTCTTC
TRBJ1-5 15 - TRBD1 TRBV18 CASSEGQGSNQPQHF TGTGCCAGCTCAGAAGGACAGGGCAGCAATCAGCCCCAGCATTTT
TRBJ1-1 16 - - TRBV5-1 CASSFGGGRMNTEAFF TGCGCCAGCAGCTTTGGAGGGGGAAGGATGAACACTGAAGCTTTCTTT
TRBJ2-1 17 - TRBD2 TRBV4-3 CASSQDRHSGSGNEQFF TGCGCCAGCAGCCAAGATCGGCATAGCGGGAGCGGCAATGAGCAGTTCTTC
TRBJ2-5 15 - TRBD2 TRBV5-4 CASSPTSGVQETQYF TGTGCCAGCAGCCCCACTAGCGGGGTCCAAGAGACCCAGTACTTC
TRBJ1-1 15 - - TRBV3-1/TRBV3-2 CASSQGGAMNTEAFF TGTGCCAGCAGCCAGGGGGGAGCTATGAACACTGAAGCTTTCTTT
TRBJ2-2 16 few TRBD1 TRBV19 CASSMIPGTATGELFF TGTGCCAGTAGTATGATCCCCGGGACAGCTACCGGGGAGCTGTTTTTT
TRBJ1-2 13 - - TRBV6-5 CASSSRDLYGYTF TGTGCCAGCAGCTCCAGGGACCTCTATGGCTACACCTTC
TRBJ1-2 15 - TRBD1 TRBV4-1 CASSQDRDRIYGYTF TGCGCCAGCAGCCAAGATCGGGACAGGATCTATGGCTACACCTTC
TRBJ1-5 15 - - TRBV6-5 CASSSRGRSNQPQHF TGTGCCAGCAGTTCCCGAGGCCGGAGCAATCAGCCCCAGCATTTT
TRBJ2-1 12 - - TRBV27 CASSPNYNEQFF TGTGCCAGCAGTCCCAACTACAATGAGCAGTTCTTC
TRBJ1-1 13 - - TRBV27 CASSLGGGTEAFF TGTGCCAGCAGTTTAGGGGGTGGCACTGAAGCTTTCTTT
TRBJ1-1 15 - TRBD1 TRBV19 CASNHHGQANTEAFF TGTGCCAGTAACCATCACGGACAGGCGAACACTGAAGCTTTCTTT
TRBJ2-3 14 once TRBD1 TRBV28 CASSPDRVTDTQYF TGTGCCAGCAGTCCAGACAGGGTCACAGATACGCAGTATTTT
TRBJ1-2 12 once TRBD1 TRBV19 CASSGQGYGYTF TGTGCCAGTAGCGGACAGGGATATGGCTACACCTTC
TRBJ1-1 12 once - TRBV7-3 CASSVKRTEAFF TGTGCCAGCAGCGTAAAGAGGACTGAAGCTTTCTTT
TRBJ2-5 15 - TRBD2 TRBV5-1 CASSLNSGGEETQYF TGCGCCAGCAGCCTTAATAGCGGGGGAGAAGAGACCCAGTACTTC
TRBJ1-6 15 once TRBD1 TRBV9 CASSPSGTGESPLHF TGTGCCAGCAGCCCCTCCGGGACAGGGGAATCACCCCTCCACTTT
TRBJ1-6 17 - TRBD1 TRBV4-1 CASSQSTGARPNSPLHF TGCGCCAGCAGCCAGTCGACAGGGGCCCGCCCGAATTCACCCCTCCACTTT
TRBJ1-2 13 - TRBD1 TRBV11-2 CASSSEGAYGYTF TGTGCCAGCAGCTCGGAGGGGGCCTATGGCTACACCTTC
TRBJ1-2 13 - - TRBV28 CASSGQSFYGYTF TGTGCCAGCTCAGGGCAGTCGTTCTATGGCTACACCTTC
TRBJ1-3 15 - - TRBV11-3 CASSLTTGAGNTIYF TGTGCCAGCAGCTTAACCACGGGGGCAGGAAACACCATATATTTT
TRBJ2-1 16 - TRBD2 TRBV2 CASRKRGTSKTDEQFF TGTGCCAGCAGGAAGCGGGGGACATCGAAGACGGATGAGCAGTTCTTC
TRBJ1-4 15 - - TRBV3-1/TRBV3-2 CASSQVTGANEKLFF TGTGCCAGCAGCCAAGTTACAGGTGCTAATGAAAAACTGTTTTTT
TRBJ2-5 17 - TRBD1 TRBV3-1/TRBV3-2 CAIGTGEFGTRQETQYF TGTGCCATCGGGACAGGGGAGTTTGGGACGAGGCAAGAGACCCAGTACTTC